This TCR beta chain was found in a study of cytomegalovirus exposure and HLA in healthy donors. Study-wide results and limits: Among TCR beta chains of equal frequency, HLA-associated ones were more clonally expanded in a later analysis.

Researchers ran the PCR with 60 Vbeta and 13 Jbeta primers. TCRdb keeps only in-frame clones here, not all; method: immunoSEQ multiplex PCR. The table shows approximately 160,000 clones, with just over 75% occurring only once. With respect to this clone: Its matching antigen is unknown.

Germline V lookup: CDR1 MNHEY, CDR2 SMNVEV (reference sequence). The CDR3 runs 17 residues. V shed 7 bases and J 2 bases; nucleotides not matched to a gene: 8. Sample: PBMCs. The clonotype was recovered from a woman under 40 in good health and CMV-seropositive. The rearrangement links TRBV27 to TRBJ2-3, with 14 positions matching TRBD2. CDR3 sequence reads: CASKGGTSGRYTDTQYF. In DNA, the CDR3 is TGTGCCAGCAAGGGTGGGACTAGCGGGAGATACACAGATACGCAGTATTTT.